Given below is one T cell receptor beta chain in context. cDNA synthesis used the whole RNA isolate, giving expressed TCRB sequences. Sequencing used immunoSEQ multiplex PCR; TCRdb keeps in-frame clones, though not all of them. Among around 340,000 clones listed, about 20% were seen once. The CDR3 runs 15 residues. Germline assignment: CDR1 MNHEY and CDR2 SMNVEV (reference sequence). Trimming cost V 7 bases and J 4 bases; bases outside gene matches: 9. This sample stems from a study of beta chain features in type 1 diabetes. Study-level information: Patients shared similar age, gender and cell yields with healthy donors.

The chain joins TRBV27 to TRBJ2-2; 7 bases fit TRBD2. Material for sequencing was naive CD4+ T cells from blood. The source is a woman under 30 in good health. The CDR3 region is CASTLRGVSTGELFF. The CDR3 DNA sequence: TGTGCCAGCACCCTTCGGGGGGTGAGCACCGGGGAGCTGTTTTTT.